This T cell receptor beta chain was identified in a study of blood T cells in healthy people across ages. Study-level results: It was the long-lived donors that had more naive CD4+ cells and higher diversity than aged donors.

On this clonotype itself: What it recognizes is unknown.

Primers used in a second PCR of roughly 6 to 11 cycles were a sample-barcoded 5' primer and a J-beta primer mix. MiXCR, run by TCRdb on the 5' RACE reads, gives a single entry per CDR3 protein. The sample consists of about 900,000 distinct CDR3 sequences, around two thirds of them appearing once. V lost 4 bases to trimming and J lost 6 bases, with 4 bases between them. The length of the CDR3 is 10 residues. Germline V lookup: CDR1 MGHDK, CDR2 SYGVNS. The clonotype was recovered from a man between 25 and 39 years old in good health. The genes are TRBV25-1 and TRBJ2-7, with no clear D. The sample consisted of blood. For the CDR3, the DNA is TGTGCCAGCAGTGGGCCCGAGCAGTACTTC. Its translation: CASSGPEQYF.